Below, 5 T cell receptor beta chains from the same sample are listed, as sequenced in a study of blood T cell repertoires in COVID-19. TCRdb's table, derived via immunoSEQ multiplex PCR, lists solely in-frame clones and lacks some. The sample consists of 310,000 or so clones, more than 75% of them appearing once. The specimen was peripheral blood. The receptors were gathered from a man in his 70s with acute or convalescent COVID-19.

V and J are TRBV28 and TRBJ1-1; maybe TRBD1 (5 bases). The V end was cut by 5 bases, the J end by 4 bases, with 14 bases between. The CDR3 loop spans 14 amino acids. Looked up from germline, CDR1 is MDHEN and CDR2 is SYDVKM. The CDR3 nucleotides read TGTGCCAGCAGTCCGCAGGGAGGTGTCACTGAAGCTTTCTTT. This translates into CASSPQGGVTEAFF.

The chain employs TRBV4-3 and TRBJ1-2; 8 bases line up with TRBD1. Germline CDR1 reads LGHNA; CDR2 reads YSLEER. The CDR3 totals 15 residues. The J segment lost 4 bases and the V segment lost 1 base, leaving 5 bases of the junction unmatched. For the CDR3, the DNA is TGCGCCAGCAGCCAAGGGGCAGGGGGCGGCTATGGCTACACCTTC. It specifies CASSQGAGGGYGYTF.

This clone was counted a few times. CDR3 in amino acids: CASSVDGVGSPLHF. Here the CDR3 DNA reads TGTGCCAGCAGCGTAGACGGGGTAGGCTCACCCCTCCACTTT. This rearrangement joins TRBV9 to TRBJ1-6; D uncertain. This CDR3 spans 14 amino acids. Trimming took 0 bases from V and 10 from J, leaving 11 bases between them. Germline V gene lookup returns CDR1 SGDLS and CDR2 YYNGEE.

This chain uses TRBV6-6 with TRBJ1-1; 11 positions match TRBD1. CDR3 length: 13 amino acids. J gave up 5 bases and V 7 bases, and 3 bases lay outside the gene matches. Germline lookup yields CDR1 MNHNY and CDR2 SVGAGI (reference sequence). CDR3 amino acids: CASIGQGATEAFF. The CDR3 DNA follows: TGTGCCAGCATAGGACAGGGGGCAACTGAAGCTTTCTTT.

The chain combines TRBV4-2 with TRBJ1-5; D gene unclear. Trimming pared 0 bases from V and 4 bases from J, leaving 7 bases between. The CDR3 contains 14 residues. Germline CDR1 reads LGHNA; CDR2 reads YNFKEQ. CDR3 sequence: CASSQENSNQPQHF. CDR3 DNA sequence: TGTGCCAGCAGCCAAGAGAATAGTAATCAGCCCCAGCATTTT.